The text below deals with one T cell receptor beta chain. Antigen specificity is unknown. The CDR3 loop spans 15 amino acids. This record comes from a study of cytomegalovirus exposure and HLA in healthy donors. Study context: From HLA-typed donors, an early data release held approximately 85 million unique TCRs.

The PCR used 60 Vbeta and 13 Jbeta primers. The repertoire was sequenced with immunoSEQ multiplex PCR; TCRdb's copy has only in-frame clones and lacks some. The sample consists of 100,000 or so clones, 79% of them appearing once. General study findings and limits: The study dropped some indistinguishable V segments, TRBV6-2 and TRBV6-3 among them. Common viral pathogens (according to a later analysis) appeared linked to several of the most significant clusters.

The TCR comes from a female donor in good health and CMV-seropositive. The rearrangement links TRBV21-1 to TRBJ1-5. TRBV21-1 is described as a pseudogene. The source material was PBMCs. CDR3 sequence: CASSKAEDSNQPQHF. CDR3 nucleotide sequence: TGTGCCAGCAGCAAAGCGGAGGATAGCAATCAGCCCCAGCATTTT.